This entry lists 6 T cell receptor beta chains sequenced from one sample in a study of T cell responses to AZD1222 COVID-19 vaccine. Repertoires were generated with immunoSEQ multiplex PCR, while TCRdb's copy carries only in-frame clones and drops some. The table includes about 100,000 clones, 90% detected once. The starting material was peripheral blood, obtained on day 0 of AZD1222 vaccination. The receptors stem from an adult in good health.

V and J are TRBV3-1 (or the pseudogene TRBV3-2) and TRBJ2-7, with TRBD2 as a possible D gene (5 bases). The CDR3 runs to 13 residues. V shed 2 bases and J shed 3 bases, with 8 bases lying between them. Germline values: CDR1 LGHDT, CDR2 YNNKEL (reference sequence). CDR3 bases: TGTGCCAGCAGCCAAAGAGGGAACTACGAGCAGTACTTC. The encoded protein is CASSQRGNYEQYF.

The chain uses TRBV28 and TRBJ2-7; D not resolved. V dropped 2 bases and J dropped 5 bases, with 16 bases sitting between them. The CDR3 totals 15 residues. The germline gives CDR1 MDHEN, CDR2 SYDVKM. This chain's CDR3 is CASSLRVSLKNEQYF. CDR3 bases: TGTGCCAGCAGTTTACGGGTCAGCTTAAAGAACGAGCAGTACTTC.

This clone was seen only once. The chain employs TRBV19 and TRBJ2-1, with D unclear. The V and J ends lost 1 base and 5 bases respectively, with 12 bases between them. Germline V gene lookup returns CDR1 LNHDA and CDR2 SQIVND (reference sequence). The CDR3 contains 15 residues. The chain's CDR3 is CASSIGQTWNNEQFF. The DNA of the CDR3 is TGTGCCAGTAGTATAGGTCAGACTTGGAACAATGAGCAGTTCTTC.

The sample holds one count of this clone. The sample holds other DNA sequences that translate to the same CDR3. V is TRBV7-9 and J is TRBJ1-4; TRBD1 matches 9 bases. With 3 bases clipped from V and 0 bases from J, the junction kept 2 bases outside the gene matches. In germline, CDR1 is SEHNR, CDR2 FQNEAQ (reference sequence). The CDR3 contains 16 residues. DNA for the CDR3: TGTGCCAGCAGCTTGGACAGGGGCGCAACTAATGAAAAACTGTTTTTT. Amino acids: CASSLDRGATNEKLFF.

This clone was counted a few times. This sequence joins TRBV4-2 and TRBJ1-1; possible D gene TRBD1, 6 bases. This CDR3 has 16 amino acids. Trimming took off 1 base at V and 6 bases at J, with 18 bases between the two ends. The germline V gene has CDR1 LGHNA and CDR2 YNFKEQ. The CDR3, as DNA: TGTGCCAGCAGCCAAGGGGTGGGGGCGCCTAGCTCTGAAGCTTTCTTT. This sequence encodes CASSQGVGAPSSEAFF.

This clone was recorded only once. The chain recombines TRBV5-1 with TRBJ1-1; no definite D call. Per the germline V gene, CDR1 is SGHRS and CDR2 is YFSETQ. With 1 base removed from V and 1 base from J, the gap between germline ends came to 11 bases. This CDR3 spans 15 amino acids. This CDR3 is CASSLYGSGNTEAFF. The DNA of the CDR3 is TGCGCCAGCAGCTTGTACGGTTCGGGGAACACTGAAGCTTTCTTT.